This TCR beta chain was obtained from a study of T-cell memory formation after mild COVID-19. As for the study in general: Clusters were largely donor specific. Study-wide points: Pre-infection memory showed some responding clones, and this suggested that cross-reactive memory joined. What remained unconfirmed was the SARS-CoV-2 specificity of second-wave clones peaking on day 37.

Points on this clonotype: Its antigen is as yet unknown.

TCRdb re-analysed the 5' RACE reads in MiXCR, keeping a single row per CDR3 protein. The data contain some 150,000 distinct CDR3 sequences, about 25% of them singletons. CDR1 SGHVS and CDR2 FNYEAQ come from the germline V gene. The CDR3 is 16 amino acids. The V and J ends lost 5 bases and 4 bases, in that order; junction bases with no gene match: 10. The rearrangement joins TRBV7-6 to TRBJ2-3, with TRBD2 matching 9 bases. The clonotype comes from an adult woman who had mild COVID-19 (a few samples of this study predate the infection). Cell type and time point are not known. The sequencing input was PBMCs or a T cell subset sorted from them (not recorded which). This CDR3 reads CASSPFGGGRADTQYF. CDR3 nucleotide sequence: TGTGCCAGCAGCCCCTTCGGTGGCGGGAGGGCAGATACGCAGTATTTT.